This T cell receptor beta chain came from a study of blood T cell repertoires in COVID-19 (dated by TCRdb to about 2020). Regarding the research as a whole: Samples covering the acute and convalescent phases of COVID-19 were provided by collaborators in the United States, Italy and Spain. The material from the prospective study consisted of cDNA or gDNA derived from T cells, B-cell-depleted T cells, or PBMCs. Subjects who had been exposed to COVID-19, were actively infected with it, or had recovered from it provided the deeply sampled blood TCRbeta repertoires that made up the dataset. A freely available public database, intended as a resource for researchers studying the immune response to SARS-CoV-2, is where the repertoires were released. The samples were drawn from two sources: the first 160 participants of the ongoing ImmuneRACE study, and fewer than 1,500 subjects contributed by 6 global collaborators. Sample metadata almost always included a de-identified subject ID, COVID-19 status, age in years and sex. HLA class I and class II types, where available, came from metadata supplied by the sample provider rather than from assay-based typing.

This clone was counted a single time. Its antigen specificity is not known. Nothing much larger sits one base from this clone, and base qualities are not available. The germline ends are 10 bases apart after V is trimmed by 4 bases and J by 7 bases. From the cysteine up to the phenylalanine, the CDR3 has a length of 12 residues. Only CDR3 DNA remains: 36 bases, in frame from the first base. General findings and caveats noted by the study authors: The amount of clinical and demographic metadata varied by source and participant and was provided uncurated.

Participants in the prospective study were enrolled through a virtual design, were aged roughly 18 to 100 years, and lived in some 24 United States geographic areas. To assign participants to cohorts, the prospective study relied on clinical history that participants themselves reported in a screening survey and a study questionnaire. Exposed participants had been in contact, within 2 weeks of entering the study, with a person who had a PCR-confirmed or clinician-diagnosed case of COVID-19. In the prospective study, mobile phlebotomists collected whole blood, serum and a nasopharyngeal or oropharyngeal swab from each participant. Additional blood draws and questionnaires over an approximately 2-month period could optionally be provided by prospective study participants. Before DNA extraction, blood samples from the prospective study were shipped at room temperature or frozen. TCRbeta CDR3 regions were amplified from genomic DNA by means of the immunoSEQ Assay, a bias-controlled multiplex PCR. The source study handled its data this way. Nucleated cell counts per sample were estimated from amplification of reference gene primers within the assay. Sequence reads were collapsed and filtered to measure the absolute abundance of every unique TCRbeta CDR3 rearrangement. For each sample, productive Simpson clonality was calculated as the square root of Simpson's diversity index over productive rearrangements. The clones in this table, taken by TCRdb from immuneACCESS, are in-frame only. Not every clone is retained; where verified, under half of the shortfall comes from an unresolved V gene, and the cause of the rest is unknown. The D gene and trimming were derived from the DNA, and the V and J assignments and clone size from that table. This sample holds about 280,000 clones; approximately 78% were observed only once. Jointly, the top ten make up roughly 4.7% of the sample.

The rearrangement joined TRBV12-3 or TRBV12-4 to TRBJ1-1; a tentative D match to TRBD1 spans 5 bases. The receptor comes from a middle-aged man who had been exposed to COVID-19. Sequenced: PBMCs or T cells enriched from blood (not recorded which). The CDR3: CASSSRQIEAFF. DNA sequence: TGTGCCAGCAGTTCGAGACAGATTGAAGCTTTCTTT.